The 5 T cell receptor beta chains given below trace back to one sample, sequenced in a study of CD8+ T cells in alopecia areata. Extraction and reverse transcription of RNA yielded cDNA as the sequencing template. Generated by immunoSEQ multiplex PCR, the TCRdb table keeps only in-frame clones and is missing some. The data hold fewer than 250,000 clones, with roughly two fifths observed a single time. As for treatment: oral pan-JAK inhibitor, 5-10 mg twice daily. This specimen was CD4+ T cells sorted from blood, taken at approximately week 30, from a patient treated with tofacitinib. These receptors were obtained from a human donor with alopecia areata.

This clone was seen a handful of times. This chain uses TRBV27 with TRBJ1-5; D is uncertain. CDR3 length: 12 residues. Trimming cost V 5 bases and J 3 bases, with 5 bases left between them. Germline V gives CDR1 MNHEY, CDR2 SMNVEV (reference sequence). The CDR3: CASSPYNQPQHF. CDR3 sequence (DNA): TGTGCCAGCAGTCCCTACAATCAGCCCCAGCATTTT.

Worth noting for this clone: The missing conserved phenylalanine or tryptophan at the end of this CDR3 makes a read error likely. The DNA is omitted, as the CDR3 cannot be located on it reliably, and the CDR3 follows TCRdb's listing. V and J are TRBV6-6 and TRBJ2-7; the listed D gene, TRBD1, was not tested against the DNA. The CDR3 spans 13 residues, counting both ends. From germline, CDR1 is MNHNY and CDR2 SVGAGI (reference sequence). The CDR3 is CASSYSTPGQGIL.

The chain couples TRBV30 to TRBJ1-1; D gene ambiguous. V lost 5 bases, J lost 1 base, and 8 bases lay in between. There are 12 residues in the CDR3. Germline CDR1 and CDR2: GTSNPN and SVGIG (reference sequence). As DNA, the CDR3 is TGTGCCTGGGGGCATTGGAACACTGAAGCTTTCTTT. Translation gives CAWGHWNTEAFF.

This clone has a handful of counts. The chain is built from TRBV30 and TRBJ2-7; no definite D call. Germline CDR1 reads GTSNPN; CDR2 reads SVGIG (reference sequence). This CDR3 spans 12 amino acids. Trimming removed 5 bases at V and 3 bases at J, with 11 bases between. The CDR3 DNA follows: TGTGCCTGGGGACCGAGACACTACGAGCAGTACTTC. It codes for CAWGPRHYEQYF.

This chain links TRBV30 with TRBJ1-4; D not certain. Trimming pared 3 bases from V and 0 bases from J, leaving 8 bases between. CDR3 size: 14 residues. Germline V lookup: CDR1 GTSNPN, CDR2 SVGIG (reference sequence). The CDR3 region is CAWSRLSTNEKLFF. CDR3 in DNA: TGTGCCTGGAGCCGTCTGTCAACTAATGAAAAACTGTTTTTT.